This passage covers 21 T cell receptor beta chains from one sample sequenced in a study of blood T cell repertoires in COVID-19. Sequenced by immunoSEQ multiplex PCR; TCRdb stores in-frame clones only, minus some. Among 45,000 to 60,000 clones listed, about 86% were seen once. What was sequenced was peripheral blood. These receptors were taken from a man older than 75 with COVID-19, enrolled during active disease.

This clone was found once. CDR3 sequence reads: CASSLRQALNSPLHF. The CDR3 DNA is TGTGCCAGCAGCTTGAGGCAGGCCCTAAATTCACCCCTCCACTTT. The chain joins TRBV5-6 to TRBJ1-6; the D is unclear. CDR3 size: 15 residues. The ends were cut back, 1 base at V and 7 bases at J, with 12 bases in the middle. CDR1 and CDR2 (germline): SGHDT, YYEEEE.

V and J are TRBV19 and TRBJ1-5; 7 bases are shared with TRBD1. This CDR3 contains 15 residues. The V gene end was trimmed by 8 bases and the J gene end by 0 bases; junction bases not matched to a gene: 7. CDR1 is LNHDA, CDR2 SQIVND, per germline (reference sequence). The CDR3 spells CASGLDRNSNQPQHF. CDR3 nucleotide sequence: TGTGCCAGTGGACTGGACAGGAATAGCAATCAGCCCCAGCATTTT.

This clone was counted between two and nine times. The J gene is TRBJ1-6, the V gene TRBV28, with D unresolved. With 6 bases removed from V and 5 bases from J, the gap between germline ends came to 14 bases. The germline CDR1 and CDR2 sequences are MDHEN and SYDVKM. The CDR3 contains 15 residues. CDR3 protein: CASREQTLDNSPLHF. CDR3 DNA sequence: TGTGCCAGCAGGGAACAGACATTAGATAATTCACCCCTCCACTTT.

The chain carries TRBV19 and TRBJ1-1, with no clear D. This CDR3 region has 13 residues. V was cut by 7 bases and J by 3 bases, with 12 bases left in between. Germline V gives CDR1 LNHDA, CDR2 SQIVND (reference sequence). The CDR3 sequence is CASKDAPDTEAFF. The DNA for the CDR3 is TGTGCCAGTAAAGATGCCCCGGACACTGAAGCTTTCTTT.

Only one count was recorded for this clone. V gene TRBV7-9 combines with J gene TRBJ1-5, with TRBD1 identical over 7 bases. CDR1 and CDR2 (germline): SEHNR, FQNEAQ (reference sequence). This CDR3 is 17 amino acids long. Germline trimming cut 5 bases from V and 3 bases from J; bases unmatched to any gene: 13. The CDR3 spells CASSQPRQGFPNQPQHF. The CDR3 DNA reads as TGTGCCAGCAGCCAGCCCAGACAGGGCTTCCCCAATCAGCCCCAGCATTTT.

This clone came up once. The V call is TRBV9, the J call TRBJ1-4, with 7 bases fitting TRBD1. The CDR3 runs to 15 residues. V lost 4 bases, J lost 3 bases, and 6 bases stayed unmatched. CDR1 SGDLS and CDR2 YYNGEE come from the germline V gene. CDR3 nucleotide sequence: TGTGCCAGCAGCAAGAGGACAGGCCCTAATGAAAAACTGTTTTTT. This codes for CASSKRTGPNEKLFF.

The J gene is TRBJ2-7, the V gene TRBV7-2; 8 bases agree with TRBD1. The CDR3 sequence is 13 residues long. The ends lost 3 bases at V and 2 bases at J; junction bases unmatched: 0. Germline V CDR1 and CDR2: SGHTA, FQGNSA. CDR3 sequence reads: CASSLTGAYEQYF. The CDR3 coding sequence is TGTGCCAGCAGCTTGACAGGGGCCTACGAGCAGTACTTC.

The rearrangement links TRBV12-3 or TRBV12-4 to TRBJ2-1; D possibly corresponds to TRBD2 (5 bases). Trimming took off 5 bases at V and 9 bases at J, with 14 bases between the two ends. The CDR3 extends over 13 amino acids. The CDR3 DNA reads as TGTGCCAGCAGTATAACTAGAGGTATTGAGCAGTTCTTC. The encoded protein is CASSITRGIEQFF.

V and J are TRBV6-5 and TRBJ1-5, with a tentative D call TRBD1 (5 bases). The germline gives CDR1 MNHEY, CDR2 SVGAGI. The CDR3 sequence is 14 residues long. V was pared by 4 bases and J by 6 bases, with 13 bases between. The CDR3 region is CASSWGRASQPQHF. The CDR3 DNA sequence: TGTGCCAGCAGTTGGGGCAGGGCTAGTCAGCCCCAGCATTTT.

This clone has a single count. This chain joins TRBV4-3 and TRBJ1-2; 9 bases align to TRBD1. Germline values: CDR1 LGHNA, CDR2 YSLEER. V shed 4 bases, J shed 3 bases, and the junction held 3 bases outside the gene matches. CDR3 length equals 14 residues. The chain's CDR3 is CASSLRTGDYGYTF. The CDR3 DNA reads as TGCGCCAGCAGCCTACGGACAGGGGACTATGGCTACACCTTC.

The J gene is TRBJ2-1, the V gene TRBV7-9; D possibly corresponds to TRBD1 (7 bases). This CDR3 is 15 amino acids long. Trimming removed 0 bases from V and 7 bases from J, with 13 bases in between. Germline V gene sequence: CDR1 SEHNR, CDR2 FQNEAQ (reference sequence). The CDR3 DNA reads TGTGCCAGCAGCTTAGCCTCAGGGGGGATGAATGAGCAGTTCTTC. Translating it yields CASSLASGGMNEQFF.

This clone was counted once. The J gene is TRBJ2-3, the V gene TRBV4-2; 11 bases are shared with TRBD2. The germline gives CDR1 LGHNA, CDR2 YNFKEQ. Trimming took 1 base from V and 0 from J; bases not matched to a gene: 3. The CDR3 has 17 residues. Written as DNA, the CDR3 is TGTGCCAGCAGCCAAGTTAGCGGGGGGGAAAGCACAGATACGCAGTATTTT. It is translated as CASSQVSGGESTDTQYF.

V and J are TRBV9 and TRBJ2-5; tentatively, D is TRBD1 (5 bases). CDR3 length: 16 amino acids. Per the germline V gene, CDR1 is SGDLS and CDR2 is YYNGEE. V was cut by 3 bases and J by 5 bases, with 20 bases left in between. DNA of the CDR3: TGTGCCAGCAGCGCCCAAGGGATAGGGGCGCGGGAGACCCAGTACTTC. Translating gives CASSAQGIGARETQYF.

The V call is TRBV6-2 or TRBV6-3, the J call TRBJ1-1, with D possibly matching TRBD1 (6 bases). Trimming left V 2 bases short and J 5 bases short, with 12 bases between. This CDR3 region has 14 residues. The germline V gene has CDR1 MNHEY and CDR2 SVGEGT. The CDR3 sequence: CASSYVQGGTEAFF. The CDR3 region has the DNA TGTGCCAGCAGTTACGTACAGGGCGGAACTGAAGCTTTCTTT.

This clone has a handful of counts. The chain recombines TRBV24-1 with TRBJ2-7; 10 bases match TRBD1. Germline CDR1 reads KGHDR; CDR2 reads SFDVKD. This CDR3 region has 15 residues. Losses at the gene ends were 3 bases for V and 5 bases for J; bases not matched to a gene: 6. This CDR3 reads CATSDRSDRGDEQYF. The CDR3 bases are TGTGCCACCAGTGATAGGTCGGACAGGGGGGACGAGCAGTACTTC.

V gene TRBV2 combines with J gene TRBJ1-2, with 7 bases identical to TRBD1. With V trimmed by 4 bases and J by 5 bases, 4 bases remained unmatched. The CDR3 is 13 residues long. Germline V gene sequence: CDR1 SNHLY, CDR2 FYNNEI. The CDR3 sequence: CASSGGGQYGYTF. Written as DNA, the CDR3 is TGTGCCAGCAGTGGAGGGGGACAGTATGGCTACACCTTC.

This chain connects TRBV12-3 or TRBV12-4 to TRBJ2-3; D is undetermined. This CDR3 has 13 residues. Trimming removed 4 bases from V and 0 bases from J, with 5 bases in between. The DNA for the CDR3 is TGTGCCAGCAGTTCCGGGAGCACAGATACGCAGTATTTT. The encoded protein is CASSSGSTDTQYF.

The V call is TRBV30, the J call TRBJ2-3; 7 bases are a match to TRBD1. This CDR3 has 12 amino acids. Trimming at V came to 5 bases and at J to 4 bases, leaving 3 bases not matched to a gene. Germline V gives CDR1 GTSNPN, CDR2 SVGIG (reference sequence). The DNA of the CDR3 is TGTGCCTGGGCCGGGACAGCAGATACGCAGTATTTT. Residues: CAWAGTADTQYF.

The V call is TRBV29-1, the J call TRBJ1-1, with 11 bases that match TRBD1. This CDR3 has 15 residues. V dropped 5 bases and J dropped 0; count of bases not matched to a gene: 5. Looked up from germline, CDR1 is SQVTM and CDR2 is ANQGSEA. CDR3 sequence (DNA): TGCAGCGTTTACGGACAGGGGGCAATGAACACTGAAGCTTTCTTT. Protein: CSVYGQGAMNTEAFF.

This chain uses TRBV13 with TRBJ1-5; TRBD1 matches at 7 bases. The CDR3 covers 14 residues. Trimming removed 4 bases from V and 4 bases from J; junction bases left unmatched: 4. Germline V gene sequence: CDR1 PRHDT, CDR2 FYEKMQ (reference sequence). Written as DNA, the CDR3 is TGTGCCAGCAGCTCCCGACAGGGTAATCAGCCCCAGCATTTT. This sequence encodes CASSSRQGNQPQHF.

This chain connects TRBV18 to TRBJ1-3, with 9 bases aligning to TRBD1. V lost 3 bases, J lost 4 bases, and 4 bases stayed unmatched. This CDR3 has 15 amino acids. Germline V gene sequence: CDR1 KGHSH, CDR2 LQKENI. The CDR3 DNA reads TGTGCCAGCTCACCGGACAGGGGATCCGGAAACACCATATATTTT. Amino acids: CASSPDRGSGNTIYF.